This entry features one TCR beta chain sequence. The antigen is unknown. This record belongs to a study of long-term antiretroviral therapy in people with HIV. Study-wide results and limits: Following ART, diversity rose but still fell short of transplant donor controls. Pre-ART clonal expansions dominated every time point's repertoire. Narrower CDR3 length ranges marked HIV repertoires relative to controls.

This CDR3 comprises 14 residues. Germline V gene data show CDR1 as SSHAT and CDR2 as FNYEAQ (reference sequence). The ends were cut back, 0 bases at V and 0 bases at J, with 3 bases in the middle. Held in samples before DNA extraction were about 0.85-10 million cryopreserved PBMC. They ran version v3.0 of the immunoSEQ assay at survey level. The assay was immunoSEQ multiplex PCR, and TCRdb's table has in-frame clones only and misses some. Among 20,000 to 25,000 clones, approximately 76% were seen once, and the ten largest hold 11%. The rearrangement uses TRBV7-7 and TRBJ1-3; D is ambiguous. The sequencing used unsorted PBMCs, collected 1.1 years before starting antiretroviral therapy. This receptor was identified in a woman aged 40-49 years with HIV. The DNA for the CDR3 is TGTGCCAGCAGCTTAGCGGGCTCTGGAAACACCATATATTTT. Translating it yields CASSLAGSGNTIYF.